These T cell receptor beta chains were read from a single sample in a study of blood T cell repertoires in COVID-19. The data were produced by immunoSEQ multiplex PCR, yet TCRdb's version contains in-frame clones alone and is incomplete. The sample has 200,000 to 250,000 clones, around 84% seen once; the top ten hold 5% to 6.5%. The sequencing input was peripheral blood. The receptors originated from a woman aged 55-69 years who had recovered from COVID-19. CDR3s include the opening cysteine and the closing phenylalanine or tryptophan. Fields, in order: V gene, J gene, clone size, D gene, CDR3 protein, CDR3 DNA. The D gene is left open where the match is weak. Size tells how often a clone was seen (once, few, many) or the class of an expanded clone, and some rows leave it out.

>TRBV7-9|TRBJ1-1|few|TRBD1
CASSDPGQGAGGAFF
TGTGCCAGCAGCGACCCGGGACAGGGGGCCGGAGGCGCTTTCTTT
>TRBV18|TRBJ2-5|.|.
CASSPLPAGGGETQYF
TGTGCCAGCTCACCACTCCCAGCAGGGGGAGGAGAGACCCAGTACTTC
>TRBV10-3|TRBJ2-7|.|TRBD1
CAIGQGGYEQYF
TGTGCCATCGGACAGGGCGGGTACGAGCAGTACTTC
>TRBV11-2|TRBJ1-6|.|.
CASTPGDHNSPLHF
TGTGCCAGCACCCCAGGGGATCATAATTCACCCCTCCACTTT
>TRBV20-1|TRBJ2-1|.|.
CSASGTFSYNEQFF
TGCAGTGCTAGTGGGACATTCTCCTACAATGAGCAGTTCTTC
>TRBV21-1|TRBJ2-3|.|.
CARIMRQGDTQYF
TGTGCCAGGATTATGAGACAGGGTGACACGCAGTATTTT
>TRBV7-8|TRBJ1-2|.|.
CASSLAGPYYGYTF
TGTGCCAGCAGCTTAGCTGGCCCATACTATGGCTACACCTTC
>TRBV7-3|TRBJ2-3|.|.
CASSLGDRDTQYF
TGTGCCAGCAGCTTAGGTGACAGAGATACGCAGTATTTT
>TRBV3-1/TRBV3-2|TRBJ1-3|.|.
CASSQEAGARGNTIYF
TGTGCCAGCAGCCAAGAAGCGGGGGCGCGTGGAAACACCATATATTTT
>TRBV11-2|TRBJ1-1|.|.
CASSLGLRFTEAFF
TGTGCCAGCAGCTTAGGTCTCAGATTCACTGAAGCTTTCTTT
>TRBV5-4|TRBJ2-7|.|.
CASSSGYEQYF
TGTGCCAGCAGCTCGGGCTACGAGCAGTACTTC
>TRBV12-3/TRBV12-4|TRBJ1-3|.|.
CASSLSSGNTIYF
TGTGCCAGCAGTCTGTCCTCTGGAAACACCATATATTTT
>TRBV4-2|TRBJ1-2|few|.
CASSQDVRGDYGYTF
TGTGCCAGCAGCCAAGATGTCAGGGGAGACTATGGCTACACCTTC
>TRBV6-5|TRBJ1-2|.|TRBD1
CASSIDRGGGYTF
TGTGCCAGCAGCATCGACAGGGGGGGAGGCTACACCTTC
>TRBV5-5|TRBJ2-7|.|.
CASSLANWAGKIGEQYF
TGTGCCAGCAGCTTGGCCAATTGGGCAGGGAAAATTGGCGAGCAGTACTTC
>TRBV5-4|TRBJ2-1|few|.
CASSLGVDFYNEQFF
TGTGCCAGCAGCTTGGGGGTGGACTTTTACAATGAGCAGTTCTTC
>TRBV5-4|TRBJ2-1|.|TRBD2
CASSFRTSGGNNEQFF
TGTGCCAGCAGCTTCCGCACTAGCGGGGGGAACAATGAGCAGTTCTTC
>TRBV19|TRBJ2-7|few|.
CASKNTGTYEQYF
TGTGCCAGTAAAAACACCGGGACATACGAGCAGTACTTC
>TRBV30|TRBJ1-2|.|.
CAWSVRTANYGYTF
TGTGCCTGGAGTGTCCGGACAGCTAACTATGGCTACACCTTC
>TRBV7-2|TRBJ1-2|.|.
CASSSRTLEPNYGYTF
TGTGCCAGCAGCTCCCGTACTTTGGAGCCCAACTATGGCTACACCTTC
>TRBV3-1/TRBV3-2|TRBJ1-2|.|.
CASRSYRADYGYTF
TGTGCCAGCAGGTCCTACAGGGCTGACTATGGCTACACCTTC
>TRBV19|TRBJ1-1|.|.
CATSRGSNTEAFF
TGTGCCACTTCCAGGGGATCGAACACTGAAGCTTTCTTT
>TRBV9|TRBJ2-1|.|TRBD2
CASSAGTSGLEQFF
TGTGCCAGCAGCGCCGGGACTAGCGGACTTGAGCAGTTCTTC
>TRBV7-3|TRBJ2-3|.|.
CASSLQSVADTQYF
TGTGCCAGCAGCTTACAATCGGTCGCAGATACGCAGTATTTT
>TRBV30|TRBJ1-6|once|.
CAWSPSYNSPLHF
TGTGCCTGGAGCCCTAGTTATAATTCACCCCTCCACTTT
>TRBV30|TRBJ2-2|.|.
CASHYSGYTGELFF
TGTGCCTCGCATTATAGTGGTTACACCGGGGAGCTGTTTTTT
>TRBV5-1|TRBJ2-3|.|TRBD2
CASSHGLAGGTDTQYF
TGCGCCAGCAGCCACGGACTAGCGGGCGGCACAGATACGCAGTATTTT
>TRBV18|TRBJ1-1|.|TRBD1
CASSPTKPGQGLAFF
TGTGCCAGCTCACCTACTAAACCGGGACAGGGGTTAGCTTTCTTT
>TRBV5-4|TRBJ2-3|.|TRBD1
CASSWGQGNTDTQYF
TGTGCCAGCAGCTGGGGACAGGGAAACACAGATACGCAGTATTTT
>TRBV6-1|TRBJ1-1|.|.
CASSEVLGAGTEAFF
TGTGCCAGCAGTGAGGTCCTGGGGGCGGGCACTGAAGCTTTCTTT
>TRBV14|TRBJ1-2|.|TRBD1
CASSPGQENYGYTF
TGTGCCAGCAGCCCGGGACAGGAAAACTATGGCTACACCTTC
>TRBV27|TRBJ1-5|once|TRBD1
CASSPGQGIQPQHF
TGTGCCAGCAGTCCCGGACAGGGAATCCAGCCCCAGCATTTT
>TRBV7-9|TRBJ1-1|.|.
CASSQAGFHVAFF
TGTGCCAGCAGCCAAGCGGGATTCCACGTGGCTTTCTTT
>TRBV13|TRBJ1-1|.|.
CASSPHPDGDTHFEAFF
TGTGCCAGCAGCCCACACCCCGACGGGGACACTCACTTTGAAGCTTTCTTT
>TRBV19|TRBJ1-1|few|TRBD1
CASRDRGLTEAFF
TGTGCCAGTAGGGACAGGGGTCTCACTGAAGCTTTCTTT
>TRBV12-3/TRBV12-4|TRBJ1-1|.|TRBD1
CVPGQGLNTEAFF
TGTGTTCCGGGACAGGGTTTGAACACTGAAGCTTTCTTT
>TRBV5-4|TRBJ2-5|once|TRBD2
CASSRTSGVQETQYF
TGTGCCAGCAGCCGGACTAGCGGGGTTCAAGAGACCCAGTACTTC
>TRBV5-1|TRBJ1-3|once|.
CASSFGVEENTIYF
TGCGCCAGCAGCTTCGGGGTGGAGGAAAACACCATATATTTT
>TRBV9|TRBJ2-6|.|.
CASSPRTDTSGANVLTF
TGTGCCAGCAGCCCACGGACAGATACCTCTGGGGCCAACGTCCTGACTTTC
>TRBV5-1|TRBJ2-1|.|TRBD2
CASSPRLAGEYNEQFF
TGCGCCAGCAGCCCCCGACTAGCGGGGGAGTACAATGAGCAGTTCTTC
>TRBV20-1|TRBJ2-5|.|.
CSASWAGRPETQYF
TGCAGTGCTAGTTGGGCAGGGCGACCGGAGACCCAGTACTTC
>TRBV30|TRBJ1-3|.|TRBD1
CAWGPGTGGSGNTIYF
TGTGCCTGGGGTCCCGGGACAGGGGGCTCTGGAAACACCATATATTTT
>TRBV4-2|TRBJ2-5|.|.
CASSQDSRGETQYF
TGTGCCAGCAGCCAAGATTCCAGGGGAGAGACCCAGTACTTC